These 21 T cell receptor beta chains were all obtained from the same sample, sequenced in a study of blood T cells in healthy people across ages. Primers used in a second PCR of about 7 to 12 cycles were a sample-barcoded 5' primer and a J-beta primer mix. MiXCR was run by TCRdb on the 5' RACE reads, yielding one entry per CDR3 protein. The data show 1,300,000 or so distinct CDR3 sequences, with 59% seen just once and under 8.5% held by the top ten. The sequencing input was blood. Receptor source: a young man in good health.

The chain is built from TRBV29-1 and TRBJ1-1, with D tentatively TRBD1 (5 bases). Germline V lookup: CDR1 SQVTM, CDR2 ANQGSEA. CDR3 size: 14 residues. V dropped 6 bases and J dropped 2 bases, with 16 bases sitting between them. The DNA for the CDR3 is TGCAGCGTAACAGGATTGACCCTCAACACTGAAGCTTTCTTT. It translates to CSVTGLTLNTEAFF.

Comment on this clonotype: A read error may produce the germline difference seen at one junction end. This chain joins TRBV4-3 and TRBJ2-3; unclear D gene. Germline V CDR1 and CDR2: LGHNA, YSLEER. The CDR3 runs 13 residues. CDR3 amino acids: CASSQDQPDAQYF. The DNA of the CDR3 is TGCGCCAGCAGCCAAGACCAGCCAGATGCGCAGTATTTT.

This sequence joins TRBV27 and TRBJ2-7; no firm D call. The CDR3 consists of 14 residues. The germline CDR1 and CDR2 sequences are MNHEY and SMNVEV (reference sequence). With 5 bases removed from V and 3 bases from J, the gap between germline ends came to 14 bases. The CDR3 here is CASSLDGMLYEQYF. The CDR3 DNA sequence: TGTGCCAGCAGTCTCGACGGCATGCTCTACGAGCAGTACTTC.

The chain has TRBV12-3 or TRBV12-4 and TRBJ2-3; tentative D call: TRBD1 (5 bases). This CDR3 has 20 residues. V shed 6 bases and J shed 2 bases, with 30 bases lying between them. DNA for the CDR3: TGTGCCAGCAGGATGGACAATCGCTTTTTATCGGACACAAACACAGATACGCAGTATTTT. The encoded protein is CASRMDNRFLSDTNTDTQYF.

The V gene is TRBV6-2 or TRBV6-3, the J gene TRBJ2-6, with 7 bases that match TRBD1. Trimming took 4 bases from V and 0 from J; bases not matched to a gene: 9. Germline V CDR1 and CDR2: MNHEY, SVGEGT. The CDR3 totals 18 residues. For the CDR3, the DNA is TGTGCCAGCAGTTTCAACAGGGGCCAAGGCTCTGGGGCCAACGTCCTGACTTTC. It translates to CASSFNRGQGSGANVLTF.

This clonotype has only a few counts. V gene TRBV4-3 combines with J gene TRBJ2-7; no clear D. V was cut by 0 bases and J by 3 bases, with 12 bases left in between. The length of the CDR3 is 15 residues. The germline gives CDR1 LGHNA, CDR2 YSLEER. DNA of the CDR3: TGCGCCAGCAGCCAAGATCGCAGCGACCACTACGAGCAGTACTTC. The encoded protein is CASSQDRSDHYEQYF.

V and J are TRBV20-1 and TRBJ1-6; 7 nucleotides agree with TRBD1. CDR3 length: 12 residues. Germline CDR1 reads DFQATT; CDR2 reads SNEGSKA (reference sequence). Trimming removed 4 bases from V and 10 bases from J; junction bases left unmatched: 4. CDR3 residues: CSANTGASPLHF. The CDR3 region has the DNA TGCAGTGCTAACACAGGGGCCTCACCCCTCCACTTT.

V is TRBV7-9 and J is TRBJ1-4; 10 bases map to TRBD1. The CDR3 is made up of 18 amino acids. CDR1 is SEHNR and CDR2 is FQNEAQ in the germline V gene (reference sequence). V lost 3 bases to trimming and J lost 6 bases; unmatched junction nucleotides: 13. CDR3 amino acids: CASSFFGTGDVGHEKLFF. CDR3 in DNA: TGTGCCAGCAGCTTTTTCGGGACAGGGGACGTTGGTCATGAAAAACTGTTTTTT. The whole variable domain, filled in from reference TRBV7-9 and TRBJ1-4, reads DTGVSQNPRHKITKRGQNVTFRCDPISEHNRLYWYRQTLGQGPEFLTYFQNEAQLEKSRLLSDRFSAERPKGSFSTLEIQRTEQGDSAMYLCASSFFGTGDVGHEKLFFGSGTQLSVL.

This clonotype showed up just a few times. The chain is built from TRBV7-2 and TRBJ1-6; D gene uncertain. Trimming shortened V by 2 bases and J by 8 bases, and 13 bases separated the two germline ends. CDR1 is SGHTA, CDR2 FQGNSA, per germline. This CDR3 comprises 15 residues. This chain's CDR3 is CASSLRTHPDSPLHF. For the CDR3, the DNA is TGTGCCAGCAGCTTAAGGACCCACCCCGATTCACCCCTCCACTTT.

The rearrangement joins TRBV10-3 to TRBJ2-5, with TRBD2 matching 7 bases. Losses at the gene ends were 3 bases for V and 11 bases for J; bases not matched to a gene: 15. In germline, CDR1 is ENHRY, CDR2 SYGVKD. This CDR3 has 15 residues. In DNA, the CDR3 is TGTGCCATCAGTGATGGGCGGGGGATTGAAAATGAGCAGTACTTC. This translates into CAISDGRGIENEQYF.

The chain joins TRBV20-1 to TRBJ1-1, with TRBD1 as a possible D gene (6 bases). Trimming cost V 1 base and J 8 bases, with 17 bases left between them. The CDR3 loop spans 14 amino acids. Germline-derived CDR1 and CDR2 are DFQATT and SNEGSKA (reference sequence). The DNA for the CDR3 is TGCAGTGCTAGAGGTCCCAGCAGGGGTAACGAAGCTTTCTTT. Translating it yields CSARGPSRGNEAFF.

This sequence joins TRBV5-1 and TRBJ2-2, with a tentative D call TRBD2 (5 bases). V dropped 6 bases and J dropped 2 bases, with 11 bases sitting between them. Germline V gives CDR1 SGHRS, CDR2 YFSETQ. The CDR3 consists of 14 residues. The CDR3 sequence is CASTERINTGELFF. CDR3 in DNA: TGCGCCAGCACAGAGCGGATAAACACCGGGGAGCTGTTTTTT.

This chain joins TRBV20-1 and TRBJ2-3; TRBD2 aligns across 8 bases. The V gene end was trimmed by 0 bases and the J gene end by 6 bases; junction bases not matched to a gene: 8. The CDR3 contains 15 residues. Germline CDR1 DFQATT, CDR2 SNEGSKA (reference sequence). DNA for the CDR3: TGCAGTGCTAGAGATGTGGGGACTAGGTGGGATACGCAGTATTTT. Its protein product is CSARDVGTRWDTQYF.

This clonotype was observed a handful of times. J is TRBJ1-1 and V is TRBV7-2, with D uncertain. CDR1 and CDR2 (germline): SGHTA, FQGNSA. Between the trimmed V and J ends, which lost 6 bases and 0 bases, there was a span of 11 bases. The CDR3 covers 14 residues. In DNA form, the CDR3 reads TGTGCCAGCAGACAACAGACTATGAACACTGAAGCTTTCTTT. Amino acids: CASRQQTMNTEAFF.

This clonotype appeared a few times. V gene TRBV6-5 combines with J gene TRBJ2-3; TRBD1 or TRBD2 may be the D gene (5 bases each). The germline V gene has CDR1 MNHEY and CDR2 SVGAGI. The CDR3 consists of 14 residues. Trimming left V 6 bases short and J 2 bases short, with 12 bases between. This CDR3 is CASSQRDPTDTQYF. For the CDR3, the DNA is TGTGCCAGCAGCCAACGGGACCCCACAGATACGCAGTATTTT.

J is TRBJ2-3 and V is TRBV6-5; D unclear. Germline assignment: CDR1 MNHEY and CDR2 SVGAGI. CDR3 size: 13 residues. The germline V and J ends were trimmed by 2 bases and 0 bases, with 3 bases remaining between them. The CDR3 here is CASSYKSTDTQYF. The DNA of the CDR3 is TGTGCCAGCAGTTACAAAAGCACAGATACGCAGTATTTT.

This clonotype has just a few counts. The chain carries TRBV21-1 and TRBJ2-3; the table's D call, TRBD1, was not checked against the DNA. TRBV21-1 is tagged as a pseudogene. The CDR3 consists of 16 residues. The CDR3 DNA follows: TGTGCCAGCAGCAAAGAAAGCCCAGGGGTAGCAGATACGCAGTATTTT. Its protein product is CASSKESPGVADTQYF.

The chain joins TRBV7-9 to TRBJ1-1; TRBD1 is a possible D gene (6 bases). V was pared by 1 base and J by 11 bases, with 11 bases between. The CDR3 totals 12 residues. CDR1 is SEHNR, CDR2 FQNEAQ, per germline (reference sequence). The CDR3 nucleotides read TGTGCCAGCAGCTTAGGAGGGGGAAGGGCTTTCTTT. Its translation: CASSLGGGRAFF.

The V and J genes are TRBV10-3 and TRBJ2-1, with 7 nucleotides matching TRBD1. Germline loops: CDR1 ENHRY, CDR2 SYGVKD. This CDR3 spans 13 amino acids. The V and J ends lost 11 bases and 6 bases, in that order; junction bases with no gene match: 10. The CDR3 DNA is TGTGCCGTCGACAGGGATGAGGGCAATGAGCAGTTCTTC. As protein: CAVDRDEGNEQFF.

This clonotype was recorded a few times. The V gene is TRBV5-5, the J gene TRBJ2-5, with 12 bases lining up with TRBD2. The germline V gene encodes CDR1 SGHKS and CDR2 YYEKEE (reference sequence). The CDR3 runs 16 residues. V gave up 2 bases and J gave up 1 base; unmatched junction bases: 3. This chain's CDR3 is CASSFLAGGTQETQYF. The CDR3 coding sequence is TGTGCCAGCAGCTTCCTAGCGGGAGGGACCCAAGAGACCCAGTACTTC.

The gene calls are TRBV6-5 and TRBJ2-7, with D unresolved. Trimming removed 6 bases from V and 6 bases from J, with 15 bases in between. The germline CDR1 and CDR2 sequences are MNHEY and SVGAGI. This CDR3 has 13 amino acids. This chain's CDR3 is CASSQGQLGEQYF. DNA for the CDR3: TGTGCCAGCAGCCAAGGGCAGTTGGGCGAGCAGTACTTC.